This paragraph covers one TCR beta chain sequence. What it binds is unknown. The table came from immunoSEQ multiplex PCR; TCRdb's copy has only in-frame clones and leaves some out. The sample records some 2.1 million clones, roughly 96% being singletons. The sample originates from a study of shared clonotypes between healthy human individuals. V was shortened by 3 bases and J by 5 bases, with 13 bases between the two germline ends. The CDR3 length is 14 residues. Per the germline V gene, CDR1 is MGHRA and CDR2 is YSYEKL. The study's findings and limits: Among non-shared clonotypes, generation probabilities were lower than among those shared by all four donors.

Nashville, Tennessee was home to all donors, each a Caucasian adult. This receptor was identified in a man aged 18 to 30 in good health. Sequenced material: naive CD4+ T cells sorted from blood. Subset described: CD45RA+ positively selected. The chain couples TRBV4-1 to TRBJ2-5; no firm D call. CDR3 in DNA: TGCGCCAGCAGCCAGGATAGCAATAAGGAGACCCAGTACTTC. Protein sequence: CASSQDSNKETQYF.